This T cell receptor (beta chain) was sequenced in a study of read filtering for tumor transcriptome and immune sequencing. Looking at the study overall: About 8 patients were R-ISS I, about 16 were R-ISS II, six or seven were R-ISS III. Whole-transcriptome libraries were prepared after DNase treatment. Study-wide findings and caveats: IR-seq and RNA-seq agreed better without single-read clonotypes. Even smaller IR-seq throughput identified most shared clonotypes.

Molecular barcoded adaptors covering alpha/delta and beta/gamma chains were used on about 390 ng RNA. From the reads, TCRdb called clonotypes with MiXCR, one entry per CDR3 protein. The table records more than 35,000 distinct CDR3 sequences, about 11% of them present only once. The germline V gene encodes CDR1 SGHRS and CDR2 YFSETQ. This CDR3 comprises 14 residues. V was cut by 0 bases and J by 4 bases, with 10 bases left in between. This clonotype was recorded at least ten times. No antigen is known for it. The receptor's source is a donor older than 35 with multiple myeloma. The chain combines TRBV5-1 with TRBJ1-2; D remains unclear. Sequencing used a population of CD138-negative cells sorted from bone marrow. DNA for the CDR3: TGCGCCAGCAGCTTGGAAGGTAATAGCTATGGCTACACCTTC. As protein: CASSLEGNSYGYTF.